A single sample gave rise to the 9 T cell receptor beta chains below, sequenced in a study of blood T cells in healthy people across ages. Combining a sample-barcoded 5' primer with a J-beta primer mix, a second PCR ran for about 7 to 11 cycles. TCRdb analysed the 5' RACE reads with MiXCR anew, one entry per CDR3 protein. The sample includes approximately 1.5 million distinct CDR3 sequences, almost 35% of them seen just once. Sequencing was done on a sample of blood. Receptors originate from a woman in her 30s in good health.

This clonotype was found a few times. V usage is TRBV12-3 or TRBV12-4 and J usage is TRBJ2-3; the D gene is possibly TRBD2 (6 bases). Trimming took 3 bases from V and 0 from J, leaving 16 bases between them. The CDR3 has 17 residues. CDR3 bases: TGTGCCAGCAGTTTCGGTCCTCGGGGGATCAGCACAGATACGCAGTATTTT. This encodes CASSFGPRGISTDTQYF.

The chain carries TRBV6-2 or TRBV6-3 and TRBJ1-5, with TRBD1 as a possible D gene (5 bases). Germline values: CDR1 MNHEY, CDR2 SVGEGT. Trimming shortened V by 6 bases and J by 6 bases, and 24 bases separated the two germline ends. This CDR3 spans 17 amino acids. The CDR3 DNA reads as TGTGCCAGCAGCAGTCCGGGCGGAGGGTGGGACGGTCAGCCCCAGCATTTT. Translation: CASSSPGGGWDGQPQHF.

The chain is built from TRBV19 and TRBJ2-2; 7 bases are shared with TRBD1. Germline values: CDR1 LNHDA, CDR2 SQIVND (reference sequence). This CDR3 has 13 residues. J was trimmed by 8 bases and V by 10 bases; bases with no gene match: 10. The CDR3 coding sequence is TGTGCCAATGCGACAGGGCGAGCGGGGGAGCTGTTTTTT. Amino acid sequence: CANATGRAGELFF.

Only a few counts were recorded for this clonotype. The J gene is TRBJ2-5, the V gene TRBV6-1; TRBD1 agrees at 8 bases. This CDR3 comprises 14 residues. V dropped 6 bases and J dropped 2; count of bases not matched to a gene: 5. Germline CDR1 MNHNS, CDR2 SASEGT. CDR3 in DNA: TGTGCCAGCAGCGAATGGGACAGGCAAGAGACCCAGTACTTC. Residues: CASSEWDRQETQYF.

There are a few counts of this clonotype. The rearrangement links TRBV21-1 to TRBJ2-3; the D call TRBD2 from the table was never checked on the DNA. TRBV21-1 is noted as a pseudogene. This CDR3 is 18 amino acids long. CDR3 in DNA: TGTGCCAGCAGCAGACTAGCGGGATCTTCCTTGTTCACAGATACGCAGTATTTT. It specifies CASSRLAGSSLFTDTQYF.

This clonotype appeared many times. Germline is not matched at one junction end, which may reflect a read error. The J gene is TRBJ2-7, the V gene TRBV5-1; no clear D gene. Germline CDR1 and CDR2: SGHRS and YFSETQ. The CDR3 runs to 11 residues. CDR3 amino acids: CASSWGYEQYF. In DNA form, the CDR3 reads TGTGCCAGCAGCTGGGGATACGAGCAGTACTTC.

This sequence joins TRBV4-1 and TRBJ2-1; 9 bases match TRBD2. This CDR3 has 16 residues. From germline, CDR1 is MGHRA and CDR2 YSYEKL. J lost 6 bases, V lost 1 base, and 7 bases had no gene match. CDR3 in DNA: TGCGCCAGCAGCCAAGGGTGGAGCGGGAGGTTCAATGAGCAGTTCTTC. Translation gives CASSQGWSGRFNEQFF.

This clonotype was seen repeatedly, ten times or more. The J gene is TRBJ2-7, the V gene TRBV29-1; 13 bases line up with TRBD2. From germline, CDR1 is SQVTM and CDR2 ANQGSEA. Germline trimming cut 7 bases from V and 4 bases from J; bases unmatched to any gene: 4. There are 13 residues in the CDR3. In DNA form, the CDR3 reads TGCAGCGGTCGACTAGCGGGAGGTTACGAGCAGTACTTC. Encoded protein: CSGRLAGGYEQYF.

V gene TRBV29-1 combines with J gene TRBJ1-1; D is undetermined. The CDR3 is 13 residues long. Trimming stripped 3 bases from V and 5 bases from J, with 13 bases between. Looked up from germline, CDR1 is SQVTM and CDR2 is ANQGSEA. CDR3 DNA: TGCAGCGTTGATGACGGGATCCGGACTGAAGCTTTCTTT. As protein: CSVDDGIRTEAFF.